The rows below give T cell receptor beta chains drawn from one sample of a study of control samples from healthy donors and cancer patients. Clones were sequenced by immunoSEQ multiplex PCR, and TCRdb holds only the in-frame ones, with some missing. The table lists some 150,000 clones, roughly 93% of them singletons, with roughly 3.9% in the top ten. The sequenced sample consisted of blood. Source of these receptors: a woman aged 60 to 75 in good health. Each CDR3 is given with its conserved first and last residue. The D gene is left open where the match is weak. Clone size is stated in some rows and not others, as once, few, many or a class when expanded.

>TRBD2|TRBV7-9|-|TRBJ2-7
CASSFKAAGVEGEQYF
TGTGCCAGCAGCTTCAAGGCGGCGGGAGTGGAAGGGGAGCAGTACTTC
>-|TRBV2|-|TRBJ1-1
CASSEANPTEAFF
TGTGCCAGCAGTGAAGCGAACCCCACTGAAGCTTTCTTT
>-|TRBV6-1|-|TRBJ1-2
CASSEAYGGANYGYTF
TGTGCCAGCAGTGAAGCTTATGGCGGTGCTAACTATGGCTACACCTTC
>TRBD2|TRBV10-1|-|TRBJ2-1
CASSRTSGGPEGEQFF
TGCGCCAGCAGCCGGACTAGCGGGGGGCCCGAGGGTGAGCAGTTCTTC
>TRBD2|TRBV24-1|-|TRBJ2-2
CATNEGGTGELFF
TGTGCCACCAATGAGGGAGGGACCGGGGAGCTGTTTTTT
>-|TRBV11-2|-|TRBJ2-7
CASSLAPLAGAYEQYF
TGTGCCAGCAGCTTAGCCCCACTGGCGGGCGCCTACGAGCAGTACTTC
>-|TRBV5-1|-|TRBJ2-5
CASSPESETQYF
TGCGCCAGCAGCCCAGAGTCAGAGACCCAGTACTTC
>TRBD1|TRBV25-1|-|TRBJ1-6
CASSGLTGTGSSPLHF
TGTGCCAGCAGTGGTCTTACCGGGACAGGGTCATCACCCCTCCACTTT
>-|TRBV28|-|TRBJ1-2
CASMRIADGYTF
TGTGCCAGCATGAGGATTGCAGATGGCTACACCTTC
>-|TRBV19|-|TRBJ1-2
CASSRRSIQYGYTF
TGTGCCAGTAGCCGGAGGTCAATCCAATATGGCTACACCTTC
>-|TRBV2|few|TRBJ2-7
CASSVQGLSYEQYF
TGTGCCAGCAGTGTACAGGGACTCTCCTACGAGCAGTACTTC
>-|TRBV7-2|-|TRBJ1-2
CASSTNPSTAALYGYTF
TGTGCCAGCAGCACTAACCCGTCGACAGCTGCTCTCTATGGCTACACCTTC
>-|TRBV30|-|TRBJ1-4
CAWASERKLFF
TGTGCCTGGGCCTCGGAGAGAAAACTGTTTTTT
>-|TRBV2|once|TRBJ2-5
CASSEAKETQYF
TGTGCCAGCAGTGAGGCCAAAGAGACCCAGTACTTC
>-|TRBV4-1|-|TRBJ1-6
CASSQEDGGSLHF
TGCGCCAGCAGCCAAGAAGACGGAGGATCCCTCCACTTT
>-|TRBV12-5|-|TRBJ1-3
CASGRKQTAQGNTIYF
TGTGCTAGTGGCCGAAAACAGACAGCACAAGGAAACACCATATATTTT
>-|TRBV6-5|-|TRBJ1-6
CASSYEGSRGNSPLHF
TGTGCCAGCAGTTACGAGGGCAGCAGGGGAAATTCACCCCTCCACTTT
>-|TRBV27|-|TRBJ1-2
CASSRTPETANYGYTF
TGTGCCAGCAGCCGTACCCCCGAGACAGCTAACTATGGCTACACCTTC
>TRBD2|TRBV30|-|TRBJ2-3
CAWSHLAGGRDTQYF
TGTGCCTGGAGTCACCTAGCGGGGGGGCGGGATACGCAGTATTTT
>TRBD1|TRBV19|-|TRBJ2-6
CASSEGQSGANVLTF
TGTGCCAGTAGTGAGGGACAGTCTGGGGCCAACGTCCTGACTTTC
>-|TRBV5-1|-|TRBJ1-4
CASSYQTGYREKLFF
TGCGCCAGCAGCTACCAGACAGGTTACAGGGAAAAACTGTTTTTT
>-|TRBV5-5|-|TRBJ2-2
CASSLGPTVNTGELFF
TGTGCCAGCAGCTTGGGTCCGACAGTAAACACCGGGGAGCTGTTTTTT
>-|TRBV25-1|-|TRBJ1-2
CASSRGGYGYTF
TGTGCCAGCAGTCGAGGGGGCTATGGCTACACCTTC
>-|TRBV7-2|once|TRBJ2-1
CASSLEGLSYNEQFF
TGTGCCAGCAGCTTAGAAGGGCTCTCCTACAATGAGCAGTTCTTC
>TRBD1|TRBV6-5|once|TRBJ2-7
CASSSYRGRYEQYF
TGTGCCAGCAGTTCGTACAGGGGGCGGTACGAGCAGTACTTC
>TRBD2|TRBV6-5|-|TRBJ2-7
CASSTSGGAYEQYF
TGTGCCAGCTCCACTAGCGGGGGGGCCTACGAGCAGTACTTC
>TRBD1|TRBV3-1/TRBV3-2|-|TRBJ1-2
CASSLTGEGYTF
TGTGCCAGCAGCCTAACAGGGGAGGGCTACACCTTC
>-|TRBV30|-|TRBJ1-5
CAWSMSLDQPQHF
TGTGCCTGGAGTATGAGTTTGGATCAGCCCCAGCATTTT
>TRBD1|TRBV20-1|few|TRBJ1-5
CSAGQGKPQHF
TGCAGTGCTGGACAGGGGAAGCCCCAGCATTTT
>-|TRBV7-9|-|TRBJ1-5
CASSPTGIQPQHF
TGTGCCAGCAGCCCGACGGGGATCCAGCCCCAGCATTTT
>-|TRBV19|few|TRBJ1-2
CASSTTVYGYTF
TGTGCCAGTAGTACCACAGTCTATGGCTACACCTTC
>-|TRBV2|-|TRBJ1-4
CASRDLGSTNEKLFF
TGTGCCAGCAGGGACCTCGGATCAACTAATGAAAAACTGTTTTTT
>-|TRBV24-1|-|TRBJ2-3
CATSGGAVGWSTDTQYF
TGTGCCACCAGTGGGGGGGCGGTGGGTTGGAGCACAGATACGCAGTATTTT
>-|TRBV7-8|-|TRBJ1-3
CASSLGGGNTIYF
TGTGCCAGCAGCTTAGGCGGTGGAAACACCATATATTTT
>TRBD1|TRBV18|-|TRBJ1-2
CASSPGQGRKGGYTF
TGTGCCAGCTCACCTGGACAGGGGAGGAAAGGTGGCTACACCTTC
>-|TRBV10-3|-|TRBJ1-1
CAIRRTEGETEAFF
TGTGCCATCAGGAGGACAGAAGGGGAGACTGAAGCTTTCTTT
>-|TRBV4-3|-|TRBJ1-3
CASSQDYSNTIYF
TGCGCCAGCAGCCAAGATTACAGTAACACCATATATTTT
>TRBD1|TRBV6-5|-|TRBJ1-1
CASRPGQGNTEAFF
TGTGCCAGCAGGCCGGGACAGGGCAACACTGAAGCTTTCTTT
>TRBD1|TRBV9|few|TRBJ1-4
CASSPTGQVQSNEKLFF
TGTGCCAGCAGCCCAACGGGACAGGTCCAGTCTAATGAAAAACTGTTTTTT
>-|TRBV24-1|-|TRBJ2-5
CATSDPGTSQETQYF
TGTGCCACCAGTGATCCTGGGACATCCCAAGAGACCCAGTACTTC
>-|TRBV10-3|-|TRBJ1-1
CAISAQTDGNTEAFF
TGTGCCATCAGTGCCCAAACAGATGGGAACACTGAAGCTTTCTTT